The subject of this entry is one T cell receptor beta chain. This sample is part of a study of T-cell memory formation after mild COVID-19. From germline, CDR1 is SEHNR and CDR2 FQNEAQ (reference sequence). The CDR3 consists of 13 residues. Between the trimmed V and J ends, which lost 8 bases and 4 bases, there was a span of 14 bases. Constant-segment primers served in 5'RACE that generated TCR alpha and TCR beta cDNA libraries bearing sample barcodes and UMIs. Each CDR3 protein gets one entry after TCRdb re-called the 5' RACE reads with MiXCR. The sample contains 140,000 to 150,000 distinct CDR3 sequences, over 15% of which appear only once.

The chain joins TRBV7-9 to TRBJ2-5; D remains unclear. This TCR was recovered from an adult woman who had mild COVID-19 (a few samples of this study predate the infection). Cell type and time point are not known. The sample comprised PBMCs or a T cell subset sorted from them (not recorded which). This CDR3 reads CASGRAPAETQYF. The CDR3, as DNA: TGTGCCAGCGGACGAGCCCCGGCAGAGACCCAGTACTTC. The full variable domain, completed using reference TRBV7-9 and TRBJ2-5, is DTGVSQNPRHKITKRGQNVTFRCDPISEHNRLYWYRQTLGQGPEFLTYFQNEAQLEKSRLLSDRFSAERPKGSFSTLEIQRTEQGDSAMYLCASGRAPAETQYFGPGTRLLVL.